Listed below are T cell receptor beta chains from one sample, sequenced in a study of cytomegalovirus exposure and HLA in healthy donors. TCRdb's copy holds only in-frame clones and misses some; the assay was immunoSEQ multiplex PCR. The sample shows 200,000 to 250,000 clones, 80% to 85% of them seen only once. The sample comprised PBMCs. Receptors originate from a boy aged 2 to 10 in good health and CMV-seronegative. CDR3s include the opening cysteine and the closing phenylalanine or tryptophan. A D gene is named only where the DNA matches it firmly. For some rows the clone size is stated as once, few or many, or as a class when expanded; others skip it.

>TRBV30|NA|TRBJ1-1|once
TGTGCCTGGAGTGCCACTAAGAACACTGAAGCTTTCTTT
CAWSATKNTEAFF
>TRBV5-1|NA|TRBJ1-2|NA
TGCGCCAGCAGCCATGGTACCAGTAACTATGGCTACACCTTC
CASSHGTSNYGYTF
>TRBV2|NA|TRBJ2-2|few
TGTGCCAGCAGTGAAGTTATAAACACCGGGGAGCTGTTTTTT
CASSEVINTGELFF
>TRBV5-6|TRBD1|TRBJ1-2|NA
TGTGCCAGCAGCCCCGGGACAGAGATTGGGTATGGCTACACCTTC
CASSPGTEIGYGYTF
>TRBV6-1|TRBD1|TRBJ2-5|NA
TGTGCCAGCAGTGAAGGAAGGTCGGACAGGGTAAGGCGGACCCAGTACTTC
CASSEGRSDRVRRTQYF
>TRBV14|NA|TRBJ1-3|NA
TGTGCCAGCAGCCAAGATGTCGGCTCTGGAAACACCATATATTTT
CASSQDVGSGNTIYF
>TRBV28|NA|TRBJ1-5|NA
TGTGCCAGCAGTGACAGTAGGGGTCAGCCCCAGCATTTT
CASSDSRGQPQHF
>TRBV19|NA|TRBJ1-1|NA
TGTGCCAGTAGTACAAGGGGAGGAGTGAACACTGAAGCTTTCTTT
CASSTRGGVNTEAFF
>TRBV4-1|TRBD1|TRBJ2-2|NA
TGCGCCAGCAGCCAAGATACAGGGGGCTTAGGACGGATTTTGAACGGGGAGCTGTTTTTT
CASSQDTGGLGRILNGELFF
>TRBV6-1|TRBD1|TRBJ2-1|few
TGTGCCAGCAGTGAGCGGGACAGGGCATACTACAATGAGCAGTTCTTC
CASSERDRAYYNEQFF
>TRBV5-1|NA|TRBJ1-1|NA
TGCGCCAGCAGCTCTGGACAGAACACTGAAGCTTTCTTT
CASSSGQNTEAFF
>TRBV13|TRBD2|TRBJ2-1|few
TGTGCCAGCAGACAGGGACTAGCGTCGTACAATGAGCAGTTCTTC
CASRQGLASYNEQFF
>TRBV30|NA|TRBJ2-7|NA
TGTGCCTGGAGTGTTTTCTTCCCAGGCATTAGCTCCTACGAGCAGTACTTC
CAWSVFFPGISSYEQYF
>TRBV7-7|TRBD1|TRBJ2-1|NA
TGTGCTAGCAGCTTCCGACAGGGGCACTACAATGAGCAGTTCTTC
CASSFRQGHYNEQFF
>TRBV4-1|TRBD2|TRBJ2-7|once
TGCGCCAGCAGCGTAGCGGGAGGTAGGTACGAGCAGTACTTC
CASSVAGGRYEQYF
>TRBV18|TRBD1|TRBJ1-1|NA
TGTGCCAGCTCACGTGGACAGGTCATGAACACTGAAGCTTTCTTT
CASSRGQVMNTEAFF
>TRBV13|TRBD1|TRBJ1-4|NA
TGTGCCAGCAGCCTCGACAGGGGAGAAACTAATGAAAAACTGTTTTTT
CASSLDRGETNEKLFF
>TRBV10-1|NA|TRBJ2-2|NA
TGCGCCAGCAGTGATGAGGGGGCGAACACCGGGGAGCTGTTTTTT
CASSDEGANTGELFF
>TRBV9|NA|TRBJ1-3|few
TGTGCCAGCAGCGTGGGGAGGGGAAACACCATATATTTT
CASSVGRGNTIYF